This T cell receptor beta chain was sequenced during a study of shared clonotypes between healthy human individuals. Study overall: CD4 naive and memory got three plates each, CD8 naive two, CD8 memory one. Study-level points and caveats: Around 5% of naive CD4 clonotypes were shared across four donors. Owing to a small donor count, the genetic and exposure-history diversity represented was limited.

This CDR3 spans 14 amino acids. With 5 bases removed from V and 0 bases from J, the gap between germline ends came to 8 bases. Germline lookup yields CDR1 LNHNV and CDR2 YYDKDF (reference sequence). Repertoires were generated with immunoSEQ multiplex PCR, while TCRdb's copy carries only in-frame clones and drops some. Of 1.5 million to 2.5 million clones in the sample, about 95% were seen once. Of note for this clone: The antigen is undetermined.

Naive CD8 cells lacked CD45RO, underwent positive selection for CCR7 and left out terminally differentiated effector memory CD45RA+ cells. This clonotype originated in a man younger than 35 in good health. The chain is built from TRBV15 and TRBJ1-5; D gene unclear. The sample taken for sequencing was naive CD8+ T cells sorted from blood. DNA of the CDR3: TGTGCCACCAGCTTATCGATTAGCAATCAGCCCCAGCATTTT. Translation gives CATSLSISNQPQHF.